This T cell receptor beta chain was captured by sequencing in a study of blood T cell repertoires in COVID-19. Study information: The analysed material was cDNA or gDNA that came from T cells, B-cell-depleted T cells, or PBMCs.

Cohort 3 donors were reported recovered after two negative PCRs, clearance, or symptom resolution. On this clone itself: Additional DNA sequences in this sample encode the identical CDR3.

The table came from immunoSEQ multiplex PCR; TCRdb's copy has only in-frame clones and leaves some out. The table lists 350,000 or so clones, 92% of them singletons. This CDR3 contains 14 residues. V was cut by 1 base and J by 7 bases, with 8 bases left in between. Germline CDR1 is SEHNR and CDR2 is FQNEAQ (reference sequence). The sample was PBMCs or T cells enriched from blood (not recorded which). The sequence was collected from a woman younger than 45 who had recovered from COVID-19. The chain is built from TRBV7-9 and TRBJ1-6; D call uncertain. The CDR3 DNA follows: TGTGCCAGCAGCTTAGGGCAGATCAATTCACCCCTCCACTTT. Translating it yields CASSLGQINSPLHF. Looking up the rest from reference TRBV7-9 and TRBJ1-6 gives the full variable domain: DTGVSQNPRHKITKRGQNVTFRCDPISEHNRLYWYRQTLGQGPEFLTYFQNEAQLEKSRLLSDRFSAERPKGSFSTLEIQRTEQGDSAMYLCASSLGQINSPLHFGNGTRLTVT.